The present entry profiles one T cell receptor (beta chain) with its context. The source of the sample is a study of cytomegalovirus exposure and HLA in healthy donors. While unrecorded immune exposures were likely, the donors were nominally healthy when sampled. It was with 60 Vbeta and 13 Jbeta primers that the PCR ran. Clones were sequenced by immunoSEQ multiplex PCR, and TCRdb holds only the in-frame ones, with some missing. This table has fewer than 120,000 clones, more than 75% appearing once. Germline lookup yields CDR1 MDHEN and CDR2 SYDVKM. The CDR3 consists of 16 residues. The trim removed 8 bases at V and 8 bases at J, leaving 17 bases unmatched.

The chain couples TRBV28 to TRBJ1-4; TRBD1 aligns across 7 bases. Input material: PBMCs. The receptor was derived from a middle-aged man in good health and CMV-seronegative. The CDR3 here is CASQMIPGQSGEKLFF. CDR3 bases: TGTGCCAGCCAGATGATTCCGGGACAGTCTGGGGAAAAACTGTTTTTT.